What follows describes a single TCR beta chain. The antigen is unknown. The same CDR3 also results from other DNA sequences found in this sample. Using immunoSEQ multiplex PCR, the repertoire was profiled, and TCRdb retains in-frame clones only, with some absent. The sample carries about 1,800,000 clones, approximately 95% recorded once. The sample comes from a study of shared clonotypes between healthy human individuals. Study-level background: Each donor's CD8 memory used one plate, CD8 naive two, each CD4 subset three.

The CDR3 runs to 14 residues. V was clipped by 2 bases and J by 2 bases; unmatched bases: 0. Looked up from germline, CDR1 is ENHRY and CDR2 is SYGVKD. Findings and caveats of the study: Investigators collected only blood, and repertoires in tissues likely differ.

Only CD45RO-negative cells positively selected for CCR7 counted as naive CD8 cells, so terminally differentiated effector memory CD45RA+ cells were excluded. All the donors were Caucasian adults who lived in Nashville, Tennessee. This TCR was sampled from a young man in good health. This chain joins TRBV10-3 and TRBJ1-5; 7 bases agree with TRBD1. Sequencing was carried out using naive CD8+ T cells sorted from blood. For the CDR3, the DNA is TGTGCCATCAGTGAGGGACAGGGCAATCAGCCCCAGCATTTT. Translation gives CAISEGQGNQPQHF.